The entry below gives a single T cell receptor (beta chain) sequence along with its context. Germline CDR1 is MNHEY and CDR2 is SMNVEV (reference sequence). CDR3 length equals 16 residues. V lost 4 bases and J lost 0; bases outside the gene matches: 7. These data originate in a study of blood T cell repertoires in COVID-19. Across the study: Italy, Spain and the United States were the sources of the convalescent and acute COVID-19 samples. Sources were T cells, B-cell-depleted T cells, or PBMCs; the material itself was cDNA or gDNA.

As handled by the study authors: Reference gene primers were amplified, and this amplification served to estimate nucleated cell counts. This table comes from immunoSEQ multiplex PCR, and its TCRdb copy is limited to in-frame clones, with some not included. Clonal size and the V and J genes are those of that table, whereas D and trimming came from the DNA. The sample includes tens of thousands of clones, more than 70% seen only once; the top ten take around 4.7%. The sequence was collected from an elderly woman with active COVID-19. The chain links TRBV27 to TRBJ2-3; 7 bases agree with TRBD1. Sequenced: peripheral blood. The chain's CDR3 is CASSWNRGPSTDTQYF. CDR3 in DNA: TGTGCCAGCAGTTGGAACAGGGGACCAAGCACAGATACGCAGTATTTT.